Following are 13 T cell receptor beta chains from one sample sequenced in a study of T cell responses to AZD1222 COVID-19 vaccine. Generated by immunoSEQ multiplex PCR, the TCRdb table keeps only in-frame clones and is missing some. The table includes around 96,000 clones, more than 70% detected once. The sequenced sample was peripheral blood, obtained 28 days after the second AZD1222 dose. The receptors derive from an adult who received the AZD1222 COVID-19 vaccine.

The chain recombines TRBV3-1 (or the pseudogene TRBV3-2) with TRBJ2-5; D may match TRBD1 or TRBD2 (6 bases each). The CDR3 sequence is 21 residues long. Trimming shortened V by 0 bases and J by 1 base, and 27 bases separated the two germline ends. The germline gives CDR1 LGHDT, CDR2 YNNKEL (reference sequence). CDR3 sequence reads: CASSQERRIGGRNTTQETQYF. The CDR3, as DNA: TGTGCCAGCAGCCAAGAAAGGCGGATAGGGGGGAGGAACACCACCCAAGAGACCCAGTACTTC.

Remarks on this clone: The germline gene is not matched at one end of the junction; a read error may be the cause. The CDR3, as DNA: TGTGCCAGCAGCCAAGATAAGGCGGGACTAGTCGTCTTC. Translating gives CASSQDKAGLVVF. The chain joins TRBV3-1 (or the pseudogene TRBV3-2) to TRBJ2-1; 8 bases match TRBD2. CDR1 LGHDT and CDR2 YNNKEL come from the germline V gene (reference sequence). CDR3 size: 13 residues.

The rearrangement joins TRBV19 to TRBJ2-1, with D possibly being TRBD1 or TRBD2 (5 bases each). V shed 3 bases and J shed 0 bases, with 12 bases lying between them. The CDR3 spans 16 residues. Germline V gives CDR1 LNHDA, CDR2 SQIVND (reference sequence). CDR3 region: CASSMGSGSSYNEQFF. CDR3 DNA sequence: TGTGCCAGTAGTATGGGATCAGGGAGCTCCTACAATGAGCAGTTCTTC. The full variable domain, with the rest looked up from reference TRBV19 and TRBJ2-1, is DGGITQSPKYLFRKEGQNVTLSCEQNLNHDAMYWYRQDPGQGLRLIYYSQIVNDFQKGDIAEGYSVSREKKESFPLTVTSAQKNPTAFYLCASSMGSGSSYNEQFFGPGTRLTVL.

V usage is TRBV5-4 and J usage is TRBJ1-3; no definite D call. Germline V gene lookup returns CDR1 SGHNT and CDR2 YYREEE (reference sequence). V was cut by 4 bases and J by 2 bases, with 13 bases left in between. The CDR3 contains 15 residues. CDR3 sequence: CASSKGTDPGNTIYF. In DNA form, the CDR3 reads TGTGCCAGCAGCAAAGGAACAGACCCTGGAAACACCATATATTTT. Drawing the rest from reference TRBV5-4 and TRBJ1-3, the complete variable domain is ETGVTQSPTHLIKTRGQQVTLRCSSQSGHNTVSWYQQALGQGPQFIFQYYREEENGRGNFPPRFSGLQFPNYSSELNVNALELDDSALYLCASSKGTDPGNTIYFGEGSWLTVV.

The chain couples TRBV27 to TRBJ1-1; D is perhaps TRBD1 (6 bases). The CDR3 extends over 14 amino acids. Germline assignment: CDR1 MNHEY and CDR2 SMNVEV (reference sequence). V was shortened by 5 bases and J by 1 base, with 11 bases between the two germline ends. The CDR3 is CASSGGRGNTEAFF. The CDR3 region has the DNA TGTGCCAGCAGTGGGGGGCGAGGGAACACTGAAGCTTTCTTT.

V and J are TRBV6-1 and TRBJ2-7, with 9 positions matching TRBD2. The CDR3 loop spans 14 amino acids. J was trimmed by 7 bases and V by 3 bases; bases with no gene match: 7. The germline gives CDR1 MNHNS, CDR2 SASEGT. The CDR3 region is CASSEVAGAGEQYF. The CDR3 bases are TGTGCCAGCAGTGAGGTAGCGGGAGCAGGAGAGCAGTACTTC.

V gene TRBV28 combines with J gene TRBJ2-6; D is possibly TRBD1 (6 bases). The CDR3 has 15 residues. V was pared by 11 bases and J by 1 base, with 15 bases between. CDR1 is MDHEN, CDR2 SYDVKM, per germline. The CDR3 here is CAAKKDSSGANVLTF. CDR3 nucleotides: TGTGCCGCCAAGAAGGACAGTTCTGGGGCCAACGTCCTGACTTTC. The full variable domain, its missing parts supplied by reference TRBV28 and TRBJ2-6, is DVKVTQSSRYLVKRTGEKVFLECVQDMDHENMFWYRQDPGLGLRLIYFSYDVKMKEKGDIPEGYSVSREKKERFSLILESASTNQTSMYLCAAKKDSSGANVLTFGAGSRLTVL.

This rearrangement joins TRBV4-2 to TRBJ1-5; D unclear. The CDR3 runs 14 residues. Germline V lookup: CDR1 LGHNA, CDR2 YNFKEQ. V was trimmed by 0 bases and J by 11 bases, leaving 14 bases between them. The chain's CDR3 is CASSQDWGPGAQHF. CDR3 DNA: TGTGCCAGCAGCCAAGATTGGGGTCCGGGAGCCCAGCATTTT.

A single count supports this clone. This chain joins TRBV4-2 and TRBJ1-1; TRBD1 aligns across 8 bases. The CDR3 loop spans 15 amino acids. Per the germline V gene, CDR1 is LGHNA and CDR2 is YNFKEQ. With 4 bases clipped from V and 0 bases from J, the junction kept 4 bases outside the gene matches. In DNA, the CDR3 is TGTGCCAGCAGCCCCCAGGGGGCCATGAACACTGAAGCTTTCTTT. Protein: CASSPQGAMNTEAFF.

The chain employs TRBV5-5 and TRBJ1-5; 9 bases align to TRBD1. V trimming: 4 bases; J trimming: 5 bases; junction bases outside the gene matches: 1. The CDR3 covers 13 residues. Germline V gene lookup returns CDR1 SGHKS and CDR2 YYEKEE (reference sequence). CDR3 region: CASSRDRDQPQHF. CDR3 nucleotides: TGTGCCAGCAGCCGGGACAGGGATCAGCCCCAGCATTTT.

CDR3 DNA sequence: TGTGCCAGCGGCATTCAGGGGAGAGAGGATCAGCCCCAGCATTTT. This sequence encodes CASGIQGREDQPQHF. V usage is TRBV7-2 and J usage is TRBJ1-5, with a weak D call TRBD1 (6 bases). CDR1 is SGHTA and CDR2 is FQGNSA in the germline V gene. Trimming took off 8 bases at V and 5 bases at J, with 19 bases between the two ends. This CDR3 region has 15 residues.

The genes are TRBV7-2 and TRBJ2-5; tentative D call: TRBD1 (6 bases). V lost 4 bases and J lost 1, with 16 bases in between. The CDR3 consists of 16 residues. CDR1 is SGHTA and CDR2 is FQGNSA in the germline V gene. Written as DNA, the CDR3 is TGTGCCAGCAGCTGGCGACAGGTGGGGTTCCAAGAGACCCAGTACTTC. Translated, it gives CASSWRQVGFQETQYF.

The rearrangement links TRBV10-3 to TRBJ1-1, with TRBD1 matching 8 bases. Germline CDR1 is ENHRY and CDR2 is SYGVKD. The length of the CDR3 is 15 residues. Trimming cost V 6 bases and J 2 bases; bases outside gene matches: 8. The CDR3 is CAIRIGQGDNTEAFF. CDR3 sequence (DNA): TGTGCCATCAGGATCGGACAGGGCGATAACACTGAAGCTTTCTTT.